The clone carrying this T cell receptor beta chain appeared many times. Its antigen is currently unknown. Using RNA transcripts as the source, TCR beta CDR3 regions were amplified. In the first-round RT-PCR of the TCR CDR3, the HTBI primer set was used. TCRdb itself ran the multiplex PCR reads through MiXCR, one entry per CDR3 protein. The data contain under 500,000 distinct CDR3 sequences, over 13% of them singletons. This sample was included in a study of T cells in Graves' hyperthyroidism and ophthalmopathy. Findings and limits, study-wide: Peripheral blood also featured most of the thyroid clonotypes expanded above 0.001.

This receptor was identified in a man over 45 with Graves' ophthalmopathy. The sequenced material came from blood.

CDR3 sequence: CASSLSTSGSSHEQFF. DNA of the CDR3: TGTGCCAGCAGTCTTTCGACTAGCGGGAGTTCCCATGAGCAGTTCTTC. The gene calls are TRBV12-3 or TRBV12-4 and TRBJ2-1; 12 positions agree with TRBD2. This CDR3 region has 16 residues. With 5 bases clipped from V and 8 bases from J, the junction kept 10 bases outside the gene matches.